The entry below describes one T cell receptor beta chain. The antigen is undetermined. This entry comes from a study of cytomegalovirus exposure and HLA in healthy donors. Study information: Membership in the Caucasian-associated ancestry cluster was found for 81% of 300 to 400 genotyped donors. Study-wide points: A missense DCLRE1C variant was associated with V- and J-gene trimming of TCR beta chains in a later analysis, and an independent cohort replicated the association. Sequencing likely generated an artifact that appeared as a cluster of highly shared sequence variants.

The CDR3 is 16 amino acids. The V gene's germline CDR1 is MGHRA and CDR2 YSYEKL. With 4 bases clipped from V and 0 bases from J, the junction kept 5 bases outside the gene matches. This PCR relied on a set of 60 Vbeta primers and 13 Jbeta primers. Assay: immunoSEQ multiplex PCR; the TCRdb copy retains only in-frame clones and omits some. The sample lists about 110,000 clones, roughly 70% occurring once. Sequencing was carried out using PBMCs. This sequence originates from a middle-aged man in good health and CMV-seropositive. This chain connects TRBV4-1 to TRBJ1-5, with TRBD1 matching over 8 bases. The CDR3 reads CASSLQDRDSNQPQHF. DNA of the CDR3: TGCGCCAGCAGCCTACAGGACAGGGATAGCAATCAGCCCCAGCATTTT.